The 13 T cell receptor beta chains given below trace back to one sample, sequenced in a study of blood T cells in healthy people across ages. Sample-barcoded 5' priming and a J-beta primer mix drove a second PCR of about 6 to 12 cycles. TCRdb used MiXCR to reprocess the 5' RACE reads, holding one entry per CDR3 protein. The profile covers approximately 810,000 distinct CDR3 sequences, with under 35% appearing a single time and roughly 17% taken by the ten largest. The sequenced material came from blood. Receptor source: an elderly woman in good health.

This clonotype showed up many times. The chain is built from TRBV6-2 or TRBV6-3 and TRBJ2-3, with TRBD2 identical over 10 bases. This CDR3 spans 14 amino acids. With V trimmed by 6 bases and J by 5 bases, 5 bases remained unmatched. Germline assignment: CDR1 MNHEY and CDR2 SVGEGT. The CDR3 spells CASRKAGGLDTQYF. The CDR3 DNA sequence: TGTGCCAGCAGAAAAGCGGGGGGGCTAGATACGCAGTATTTT.

This clonotype was seen repeatedly, ten times or more. This chain connects TRBV12-3 or TRBV12-4 to TRBJ1-2; no firm D call. There are 15 residues in the CDR3. Trimming removed 4 bases from V and 1 base from J, with 13 bases in between. DNA of the CDR3: TGTGCCAGCAGTTCCCGCCTGAACGTTAACTATGGCTACACCTTC. It specifies CASSSRLNVNYGYTF.

The V gene is TRBV5-5, the J gene TRBJ1-1; 7 nucleotides agree with TRBD1. Germline lookup yields CDR1 SGHKS and CDR2 YYEKEE (reference sequence). CDR3 size: 14 residues. The J segment lost 6 bases and the V segment lost 1 base, leaving 6 bases of the junction unmatched. CDR3 nucleotides: TGTGCCAGCAGCTTGCTGACAGGGTTCCCTGAAGCTTTCTTT. Translated, it gives CASSLLTGFPEAFF.

Concerning this clonotype: A single base separates this from a much larger clone, so it may be a read error. This chain joins TRBV5-1 and TRBJ2-1; the match to TRBD2 covers 13 bases. Germline V gene sequence: CDR1 SGHRS, CDR2 YFSETQ. The length of the CDR3 is 16 residues. The ends lost 2 bases at V and 6 bases at J; junction bases unmatched: 5. The CDR3 sequence is CASSFLLAGGRNEQFF. The DNA for the CDR3 is TGCGCCAGCAGCTTTTTACTAGCGGGGGGGCGCAATGAGCAGTTCTTC. Using reference TRBV5-1 and TRBJ2-1 for the parts outside the CDR3, the full variable domain is KAGVTQTPRYLIKTRGQQVTLSCSPISGHRSVSWYQQTPGQGLQFLFEYFSETQRNKGNFPGRFSGRQFSNSRSEMNVSTLELGDSALYLCASSFLLAGGRNEQFFGPGTRLTVL.

V and J are TRBV9 and TRBJ2-2, with a possible D match to TRBD1 (5 bases). Trimming shortened V by 0 bases and J by 4 bases, and 10 bases separated the two germline ends. The CDR3 is made up of 15 amino acids. Germline loops: CDR1 SGDLS, CDR2 YYNGEE. DNA for the CDR3: TGTGCCAGCAGCGTAGGGGGCTCGAGCACCGGGGAGCTGTTTTTT. Its protein is CASSVGGSSTGELFF.

Ten or more counts support this clonotype. The chain links TRBV7-9 to TRBJ2-3; 14 bases align to TRBD2. Germline V gene sequence: CDR1 SEHNR, CDR2 FQNEAQ (reference sequence). V shed 4 bases, J shed 0 bases, and the junction held 6 bases outside the gene matches. This CDR3 region has 18 residues. Written as DNA, the CDR3 is TGTGCCAGCAGCTCAGCCGGGACTAGCGGGGGAAGCACAGATACGCAGTATTTT. This encodes CASSSAGTSGGSTDTQYF.

This clonotype was observed at least ten times. The chain combines TRBV5-1 with TRBJ2-7; TRBD1 agrees at 9 bases. The germline V gene has CDR1 SGHRS and CDR2 YFSETQ. This CDR3 spans 15 amino acids. The junction had 10 bases not matched to a gene; V was cut back by 5 bases and J by 4 bases. DNA for the CDR3: TGCGCCAGCAGAACAGGGACAGGGAAGACATACGAGCAGTACTTC. It codes for CASRTGTGKTYEQYF.

The genes are TRBV7-8 and TRBJ1-5; 10 nucleotides align to TRBD1. V lost 2 bases to trimming and J lost 5 bases; unmatched junction nucleotides: 6. Germline V gives CDR1 SGHVS, CDR2 FQNEAQ. The CDR3 consists of 16 residues. The CDR3 nucleotides are TGTGCCAGCAGCTTATATGTAGGGACAGGGGATCAGCCCCAGCATTTT. It yields the protein CASSLYVGTGDQPQHF.

Regarding this clonotype: This could be a read error, since a much larger clone is one nucleotide away. V and J are TRBV7-2 and TRBJ2-1; D call uncertain. The CDR3 is 13 residues long. V was trimmed by 1 base and J by 8 bases, leaving 9 bases between them. Germline lookup yields CDR1 SGHTA and CDR2 FQGNSA. The chain's CDR3 is CASSLGTLYEQFF. CDR3 in DNA: TGTGCCAGCAGCTTAGGTACTCTCTATGAGCAGTTCTTC. Supplemented by reference TRBV7-2 and TRBJ2-1, the full variable domain reads GAGVSQSPSNKVTEKGKDVELRCDPISGHTALYWYRQSLGQGLEFLIYFQGNSAPDKSGLPSDRFSAERTGGSVSTLTIQRTQQEDSAVYLCASSLGTLYEQFFGPGTRLTVL.

This clonotype was counted ten times or more. The chain joins TRBV20-1 to TRBJ2-7, with 16 bases aligning to TRBD2. The germline V gene encodes CDR1 DFQATT and CDR2 SNEGSKA (reference sequence). This CDR3 has 15 amino acids. V lost 6 bases to trimming and J lost 3 bases; unmatched junction nucleotides: 5. This CDR3 reads CSATGTSGGGYEQYF. For the CDR3, the DNA is TGCAGTGCAACCGGGACTAGCGGGGGGGGCTACGAGCAGTACTTC.

The rearrangement joins TRBV19 to TRBJ1-5, with D tentatively TRBD1 (5 bases). V lost 7 bases to trimming and J lost 10 bases, with 20 bases between them. The CDR3 runs to 14 residues. From germline, CDR1 is LNHDA and CDR2 SQIVND (reference sequence). CDR3 DNA: TGTGCCAGTACAAGCCGGGGACCAGCAGAACCCCAGCATTTT. This gives the protein CASTSRGPAEPQHF.

The chain links TRBV6-5 to TRBJ2-2; 8 positions agree with TRBD1. CDR3 length: 16 amino acids. CDR1 is MNHEY and CDR2 is SVGAGI in the germline V gene. V shed 7 bases and J 4 bases; nucleotides not matched to a gene: 11. The CDR3 nucleotides read TGTGCCAGCACGATGGCGACAGGGGTTAGCACCGGGGAGCTGTTTTTT. Translation gives CASTMATGVSTGELFF.

This clonotype was recorded many times. This chain joins TRBV11-3 and TRBJ2-5; D is unclear. CDR1 and CDR2 from the germline V gene are SGHNT and YENEEA. The CDR3 loop spans 14 amino acids. Trimming pared 5 bases from V and 7 bases from J, leaving 17 bases between. The CDR3 nucleotides are TGTGCCAGCAGCCGATCCGTGGCCCGTGCGACCCAGTACTTC. Residues: CASSRSVARATQYF.